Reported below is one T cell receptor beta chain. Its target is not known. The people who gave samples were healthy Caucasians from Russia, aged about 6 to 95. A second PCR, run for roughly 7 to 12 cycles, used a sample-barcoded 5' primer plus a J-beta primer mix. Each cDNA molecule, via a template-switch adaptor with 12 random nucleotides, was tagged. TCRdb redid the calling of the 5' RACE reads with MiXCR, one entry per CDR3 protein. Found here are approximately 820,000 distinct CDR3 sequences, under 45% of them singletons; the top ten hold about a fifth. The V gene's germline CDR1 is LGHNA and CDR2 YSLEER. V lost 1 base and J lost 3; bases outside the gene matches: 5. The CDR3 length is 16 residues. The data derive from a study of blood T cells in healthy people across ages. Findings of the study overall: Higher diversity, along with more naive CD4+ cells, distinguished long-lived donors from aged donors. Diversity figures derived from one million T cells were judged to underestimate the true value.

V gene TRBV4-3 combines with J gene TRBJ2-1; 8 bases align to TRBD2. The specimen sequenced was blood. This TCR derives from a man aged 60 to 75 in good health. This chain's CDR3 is CASSQANGGDYNEQFF. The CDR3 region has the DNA TGCGCCAGCAGCCAAGCTAACGGGGGGGACTACAATGAGCAGTTCTTC.